A single sample gave rise to the 20 T cell receptor beta chains below, sequenced in a study of T cell repertoires in cytomegalovirus infection. TCRdb analysed the reads with MiXCR anew, one entry per CDR3 protein. Of fewer than 650,000 distinct CDR3 sequences detected, under 45% appear once; the ten largest clones hold 48%. No antigen is known for these receptors. The sample was cultured PBMCs, taken from culture after CMV antigen stimulation. These receptor sequences come from a human donor in good health (CMV status not recorded). Some clones in this sample may be carry-over from other donors' samples.

The chain uses TRBV12-3 or TRBV12-4 and TRBJ1-5, with D possibly being TRBD1 (5 bases). V lost 4 bases and J lost 4, with 8 bases in between. This CDR3 contains 13 residues. CDR3 region: CASSSQANQPQHF. DNA of the CDR3: TGTGCCAGCAGTTCACAGGCGAATCAGCCCCAGCATTTT.

This clonotype was counted a few times. The chain carries TRBV7-8 and TRBJ2-5, with D perhaps matching TRBD2 (6 bases). The germline CDR1 and CDR2 sequences are SGHVS and FQNEAQ. Trimming took 1 base from V and 5 from J, leaving 17 bases between them. The CDR3 is 16 amino acids. CDR3 in amino acids: CASSLGLAWGSETQYF. CDR3 nucleotides: TGTGCCAGCAGCTTAGGGCTAGCGTGGGGCTCGGAGACCCAGTACTTC.

Comments on this clonotype: At one end the junction does not follow the germline gene, possibly because of a read error. J is TRBJ2-2 and V is TRBV20-1, with 7 bases aligning to TRBD1. There are 16 residues in the CDR3. Germline CDR1 and CDR2: DFQATT and SNEGSKA (reference sequence). CDR3 in amino acids: CSETTGTLLNTGDLFF. CDR3 nucleotides: TGCAGTGAAACGACAGGGACACTATTGAACACCGGGGATCTGTTTTTT.

J is TRBJ1-1 and V is TRBV7-8, with D hard to call. The CDR3 spans 14 residues. V was clipped by 5 bases and J by 0 bases, with 10 bases between them. Germline values: CDR1 SGHVS, CDR2 FQNEAQ. CDR3 in amino acids: CASSRRAMNTEAFF. The CDR3 coding sequence is TGTGCCAGCAGCCGCCGGGCCATGAACACTGAAGCTTTCTTT.

The chain is built from TRBV15 and TRBJ2-5; 7 bases agree with TRBD2. V dropped 1 base and J dropped 2; count of bases not matched to a gene: 7. The CDR3 loop spans 16 amino acids. Germline assignment: CDR1 LNHNV and CDR2 YYDKDF (reference sequence). CDR3 residues: CATSRGDQAGQETQYF. CDR3 in DNA: TGTGCCACCAGCAGAGGGGACCAAGCGGGGCAAGAGACCCAGTACTTC.

This chain connects TRBV14 to TRBJ2-2; no reliable D call. Germline V lookup: CDR1 SGHDN, CDR2 FVKESK. The CDR3 consists of 13 residues. V gave up 3 bases and J gave up 6 bases, with 8 bases separating them. The CDR3 protein is CASSHVTPGELFF. CDR3 coding DNA: TGTGCCAGCAGCCACGTGACCCCCGGGGAGCTGTTTTTT.

The rearrangement joins TRBV2 to TRBJ2-5; no firm D call. V was clipped by 4 bases and J by 1 base, with 7 bases between them. Germline CDR1 SNHLY, CDR2 FYNNEI. The length of the CDR3 is 13 residues. CDR3 residues: CASSANSQETQYF. CDR3 DNA sequence: TGTGCCAGCAGTGCTAACAGCCAAGAGACCCAGTACTTC. The variable domain in full, completed from reference TRBV2 and TRBJ2-5, reads EPEVTQTPSHQVTQMGQEVILRCVPISNHLYFYWYRQILGQKVEFLVSFYNNEISEKSEIFDDQFSVERPDGSNFTLKIRSTKLEDSAMYFCASSANSQETQYFGPGTRLLVL.

This sequence joins TRBV6-1 and TRBJ2-3, with TRBD2 as a possible D gene (5 bases). Germline CDR1 reads MNHNS; CDR2 reads SASEGT. CDR3 length equals 14 residues. Trimming shortened V by 0 bases and J by 8 bases, and 12 bases separated the two germline ends. This CDR3 reads CASSEAGALGTQYF. The CDR3 DNA sequence: TGTGCCAGCAGTGAAGCGGGAGCTCTGGGTACGCAGTATTTT.

This clonotype has at least ten counts. The chain has TRBV7-2 and TRBJ1-1; D gene unclear. CDR1 is SGHTA, CDR2 FQGNSA, per germline. The germline V and J ends were trimmed by 2 bases and 1 base, with 8 bases remaining between them. The CDR3 has 14 amino acids. This chain's CDR3 is CASSLLGANTEAFF. Written as DNA, the CDR3 is TGTGCCAGCAGCTTATTGGGTGCGAACACTGAAGCTTTCTTT.

This clonotype has a handful of counts. The rearrangement joins TRBV7-2 to TRBJ2-3; unclear D gene. The CDR3 covers 13 residues. CDR1 is SGHTA and CDR2 is FQGNSA in the germline V gene. V lost 6 bases to trimming and J lost 2 bases, with 9 bases between them. As DNA, the CDR3 is TGTGCCAGCAGGGTCCGGATCACAGATACGCAGTATTTT. Its protein product is CASRVRITDTQYF.

The V call is TRBV20-1, the J call TRBJ1-5; tentatively, D is TRBD1 (5 bases). The germline V gene encodes CDR1 DFQATT and CDR2 SNEGSKA (reference sequence). Trimming pared 3 bases from V and 5 bases from J, leaving 14 bases between. The CDR3 is 14 residues long. CDR3 nucleotides: TGCAGTGCTAGGGTAAGGGGTTGGGATCAGCCCCAGCATTTT. This encodes CSARVRGWDQPQHF.

The chain carries TRBV20-1 and TRBJ1-1, with unresolved D. This CDR3 region has 13 residues. Trimming took off 6 bases at V and 4 bases at J, with 15 bases between the two ends. Germline CDR1 DFQATT, CDR2 SNEGSKA (reference sequence). The CDR3 bases are TGCAGTGCATCCGGGGATCGGGTCACTGAAGCTTTCTTT. This sequence encodes CSASGDRVTEAFF.

This clonotype was observed a few times. This chain uses TRBV7-2 with TRBJ2-2; 8 nucleotides line up with TRBD2. The CDR3 totals 16 residues. Looked up from germline, CDR1 is SGHTA and CDR2 is FQGNSA. The trim removed 3 bases at V and 5 bases at J, leaving 8 bases unmatched. The CDR3 DNA reads as TGTGCCAGCAGCTTCTACGGGGGGGGCGCTACCGGGGAGCTGTTTTTT. Translating gives CASSFYGGGATGELFF.

The genes are TRBV7-9 and TRBJ2-7; D not resolved. V was shortened by 1 base and J by 3 bases, with 4 bases between the two germline ends. The CDR3 is 12 amino acids. Germline V lookup: CDR1 SEHNR, CDR2 FQNEAQ (reference sequence). DNA for the CDR3: TGTGCCAGCAGCTTAGAGCACTACGAGCAGTACTTC. As protein: CASSLEHYEQYF.

The rearrangement uses TRBV20-1 and TRBJ2-1; D possibly corresponds to TRBD2 (9 bases). The germline V and J ends were trimmed by 6 bases and 5 bases, with 20 bases remaining between them. Germline values: CDR1 DFQATT, CDR2 SNEGSKA (reference sequence). The CDR3 totals 15 residues. CDR3 in DNA: TGCAGTGCCAGGGGGCGGGGGGGTATCGACAATGAGCAGTTCTTC. Protein sequence: CSARGRGGIDNEQFF.

This clonotype has just a few counts. This chain uses TRBV6-6 with TRBJ1-6; D perhaps matches TRBD1 (6 bases). The germline gives CDR1 MNHNY, CDR2 SVGAGI (reference sequence). The CDR3 has 14 amino acids. V dropped 11 bases and J dropped 9 bases, with 20 bases sitting between them. CDR3 sequence: CAHPGHNRISPLHF. In nucleotides, the CDR3 is TGTGCCCATCCGGGACATAATCGAATTTCACCCCTCCACTTT.

The rearrangement uses TRBV4-2 and TRBJ2-3, with TRBD2 matching 8 bases. V shed 2 bases, J shed 2 bases, and the junction held 6 bases outside the gene matches. The CDR3 sequence is 16 residues long. Germline V gives CDR1 LGHNA, CDR2 YNFKEQ. The DNA of the CDR3 is TGTGCCAGCAGCCAACTCTCGGGGGGGCCCACAGATACGCAGTATTTT. It specifies CASSQLSGGPTDTQYF.

The chain employs TRBV7-2 and TRBJ2-5, with TRBD2 matching over 10 bases. The CDR3 consists of 15 residues. The J segment lost 3 bases and the V segment lost 1 base, leaving 2 bases of the junction unmatched. Per germline, CDR1 SGHTA and CDR2 FQGNSA. The CDR3 spells CASSLVSGGKETQYF. The CDR3 DNA follows: TGTGCCAGCAGCTTAGTTAGCGGGGGGAAAGAGACCCAGTACTTC.

V is TRBV12-3 or TRBV12-4 and J is TRBJ1-5; possibly TRBD1 for D (5 bases). With 5 bases removed from V and 5 bases from J, the gap between germline ends came to 13 bases. The CDR3 length is 14 residues. For the CDR3, the DNA is TGTGCCAGCAGTCCTGGGGGGAGGCATCAGCCCCAGCATTTT. This gives the protein CASSPGGRHQPQHF.

The chain links TRBV7-2 to TRBJ2-5; TRBD2 aligns across 9 bases. V lost 5 bases and J lost 1; bases outside the gene matches: 11. The germline CDR1 and CDR2 sequences are SGHTA and FQGNSA. There are 17 residues in the CDR3. The CDR3 reads CASSPGVVAGVQETQYF. CDR3 bases: TGTGCCAGCAGCCCCGGGGTGGTAGCGGGAGTCCAAGAGACCCAGTACTTC. The whole variable domain, remainder taken from reference TRBV7-2 and TRBJ2-5, is GAGVSQSPSNKVTEKGKDVELRCDPISGHTALYWYRQSLGQGLEFLIYFQGNSAPDKSGLPSDRFSAERTGGSVSTLTIQRTQQEDSAVYLCASSPGVVAGVQETQYFGPGTRLLVL.